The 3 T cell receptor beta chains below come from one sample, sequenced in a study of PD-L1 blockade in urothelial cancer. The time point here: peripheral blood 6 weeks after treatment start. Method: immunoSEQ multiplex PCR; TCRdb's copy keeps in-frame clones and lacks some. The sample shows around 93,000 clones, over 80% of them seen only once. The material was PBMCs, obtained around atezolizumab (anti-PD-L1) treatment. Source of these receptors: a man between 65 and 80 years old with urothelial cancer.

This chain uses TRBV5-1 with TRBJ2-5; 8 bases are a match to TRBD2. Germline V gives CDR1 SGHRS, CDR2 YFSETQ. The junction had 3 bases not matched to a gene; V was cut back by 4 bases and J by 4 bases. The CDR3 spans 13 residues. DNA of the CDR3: TGCGCCAGCAGCCCCCGGGGGGGAGAGACCCAGTACTTC. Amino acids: CASSPRGGETQYF. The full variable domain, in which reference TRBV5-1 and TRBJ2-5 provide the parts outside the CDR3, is KAGVTQTPRYLIKTRGQQVTLSCSPISGHRSVSWYQQTPGQGLQFLFEYFSETQRNKGNFPGRFSGRQFSNSRSEMNVSTLELGDSALYLCASSPRGGETQYFGPGTRLLVL.

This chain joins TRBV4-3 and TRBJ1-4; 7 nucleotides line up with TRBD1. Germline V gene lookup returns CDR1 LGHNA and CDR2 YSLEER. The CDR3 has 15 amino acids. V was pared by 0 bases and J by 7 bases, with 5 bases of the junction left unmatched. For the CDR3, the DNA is TGCGCCAGCAGCCAAGAGCGAGGGGGCCGTGAAAAACTGTTTTTT. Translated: CASSQERGGREKLFF.

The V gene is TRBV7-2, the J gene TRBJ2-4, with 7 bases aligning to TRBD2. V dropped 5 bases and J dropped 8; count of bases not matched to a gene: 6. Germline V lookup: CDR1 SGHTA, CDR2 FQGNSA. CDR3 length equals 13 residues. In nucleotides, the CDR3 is TGTGCCAGCAGCCCCGGGGGAGGGTACATTCAGTACTTC. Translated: CASSPGGGYIQYF.